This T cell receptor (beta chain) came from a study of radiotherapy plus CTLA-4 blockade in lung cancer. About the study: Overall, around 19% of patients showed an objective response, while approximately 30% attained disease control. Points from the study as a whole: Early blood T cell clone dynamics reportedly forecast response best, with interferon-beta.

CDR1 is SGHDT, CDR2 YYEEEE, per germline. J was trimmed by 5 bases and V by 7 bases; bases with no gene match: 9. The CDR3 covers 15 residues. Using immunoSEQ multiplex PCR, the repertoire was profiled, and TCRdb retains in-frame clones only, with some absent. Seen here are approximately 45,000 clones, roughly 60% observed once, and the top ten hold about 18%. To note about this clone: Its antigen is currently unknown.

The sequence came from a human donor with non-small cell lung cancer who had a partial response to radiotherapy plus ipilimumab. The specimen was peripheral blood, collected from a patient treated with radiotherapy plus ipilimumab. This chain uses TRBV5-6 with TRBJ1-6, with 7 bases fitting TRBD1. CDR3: CASYRGFLDNSPLHF. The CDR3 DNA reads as TGTGCCAGCTACAGGGGTTTTCTAGATAATTCACCCCTCCACTTT. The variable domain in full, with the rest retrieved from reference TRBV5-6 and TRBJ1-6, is DAGVTQSPTHLIKTRGQQVTLRCSPKSGHDTVSWYQQALGQGPQFIFQYYEEEERQRGNFPDRFSGHQFPNYSSELNVNALLLGDSALYLCASYRGFLDNSPLHFGNGTRLTVT.